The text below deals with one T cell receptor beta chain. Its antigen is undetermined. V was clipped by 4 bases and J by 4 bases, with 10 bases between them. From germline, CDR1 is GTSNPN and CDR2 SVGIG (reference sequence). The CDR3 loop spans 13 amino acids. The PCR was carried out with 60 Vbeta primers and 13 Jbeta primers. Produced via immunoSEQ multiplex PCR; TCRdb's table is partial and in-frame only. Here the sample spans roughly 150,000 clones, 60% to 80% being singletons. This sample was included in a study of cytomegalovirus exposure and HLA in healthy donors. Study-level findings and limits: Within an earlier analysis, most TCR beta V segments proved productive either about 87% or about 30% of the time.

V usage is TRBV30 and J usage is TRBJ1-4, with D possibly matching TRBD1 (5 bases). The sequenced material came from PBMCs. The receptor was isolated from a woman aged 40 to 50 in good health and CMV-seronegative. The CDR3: CAWTDSFNEKLFF. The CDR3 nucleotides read TGTGCCTGGACAGACAGCTTTAATGAAAAACTGTTTTTT. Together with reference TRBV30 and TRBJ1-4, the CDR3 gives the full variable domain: SQTIHQWPATLVQPVGSPLSLECTVEGTSNPNLYWYRQAAGRGLQLLFYSVGIGQISSEVPQNLSASRPQDRQFILSSKKLLLSDSGFYLCAWTDSFNEKLFFGSGTQLSVL.